One sample yielded the 11 T cell receptor beta chains listed below, sequenced in a study of blood T cells in healthy people across ages (dated by TCRdb to 2015 to 2017). Receptor libraries were prepared by 5' RACE. TCRdb names Illumina HiSeq 2500 as the instrument used. A second PCR of 7 to 11 cycles was run with a J-beta primer mix and a sample-barcoded 5' primer. TCRdb trimmed public reads at Q25 via fastp, called clones via MiXCR and kept in-frame beta chains. One record per CDR3 amino acid sequence lists the most common genes and DNA. The sample table holds around 1.5 million distinct CDR3 sequences, of which 34% were seen once. Together, the top ten hold 11% of the sample. Sequencing input: blood. Receptors were obtained from a woman in her 30s in good health.

Comments on this clonotype: Sequence at one end of the junction differs from germline and may be a read error. This rearrangement joins TRBV5-6 to TRBJ1-2; 8 nucleotides align to TRBD1. Looked up from germline, CDR1 is SGHDT and CDR2 is YYEEEE. CDR3 length: 13 amino acids. CDR3 sequence: CACSEDRVYGYTF. Here the CDR3 DNA reads TGTGCCTGCAGCGAGGACAGGGTGTACGGCTACACCTTC.

The genes are TRBV11-2 and TRBJ1-1, with D uncertain. Germline CDR1 reads SGHAT; CDR2 reads FQNNGV. V lost 3 bases to trimming and J lost 6 bases, with 11 bases between them. This CDR3 contains 13 residues. CDR3 region: CASSFFPTAEAFF. CDR3 sequence (DNA): TGTGCCAGCAGCTTTTTCCCCACGGCTGAAGCTTTCTTT. The full variable domain, completed using reference TRBV11-2 and TRBJ1-1, is EAGVAQSPRYKIIEKRQSVAFWCNPISGHATLYWYQQILGQGPKLLIQFQNNGVVDDSQLPKDRFSAERLKGVDSTLKIQPAKLEDSAVYLCASSFFPTAEAFFGQGTRLTVV.

To note about this clonotype: Germline is not matched at one junction end, which may reflect a read error. The chain combines TRBV6-1 with TRBJ1-2; D is uncertain. The CDR3 sequence is 12 residues long. Germline loops: CDR1 MNHNS, CDR2 SASEGT. CDR3 loop: CASSEGPYDYTF. The CDR3 coding sequence is TGTGCCAGCAGTGAAGGACCCTATGACTACACCTTC.

This clonotype occurred many times. This chain connects TRBV15 to TRBJ2-1, with 7 bases fitting TRBD1. The CDR3 length is 15 residues. Germline assignment: CDR1 LNHNV and CDR2 YYDKDF (reference sequence). The V gene end was trimmed by 4 bases and the J gene end by 5 bases; junction bases not matched to a gene: 8. The CDR3 spells CATSNRDRRNNEQFF. The CDR3 DNA reads TGTGCCACCAGCAACCGGGACAGACGAAACAATGAGCAGTTCTTC.

The sample holds a few counts of this clonotype. V is TRBV7-3 and J is TRBJ2-1; the D gene is possibly TRBD2 (6 bases). Germline V lookup: CDR1 SGHTA, CDR2 FQGTGA. CDR3 length equals 16 residues. The V end lost 5 bases, the J end lost 6 bases, and 20 bases lay between the germline ends. The CDR3 nucleotides read TGTGCCAGCAGCCCGCAGCGGGTCTTTACCGGCAATGAGCAGTTCTTC. Translation: CASSPQRVFTGNEQFF.

The chain links TRBV29-1 to TRBJ2-5; D may be TRBD1 or TRBD2 (6 bases each). CDR3 size: 13 residues. Germline assignment: CDR1 SQVTM and CDR2 ANQGSEA. The V and J ends lost 7 bases and 4 bases respectively, with 16 bases between them. CDR3 bases: TGCAGCGGGAGGGGGGTCCATCTAGAGACCCAGTACTTC. The encoded protein is CSGRGVHLETQYF.

This clonotype was detected only a few times. The chain links TRBV30 to TRBJ2-2, with D possibly matching TRBD2 (6 bases). This CDR3 has 13 residues. The V end was cut by 2 bases, the J end by 5 bases, with 9 bases between. CDR1 GTSNPN and CDR2 SVGIG come from the germline V gene (reference sequence). The CDR3 sequence is CAWSKRVTGELFF. The DNA of the CDR3 is TGTGCCTGGAGTAAGCGGGTAACCGGGGAGCTGTTTTTT.

J is TRBJ2-1 and V is TRBV3-1, with 10 bases matching TRBD2. Losses at the gene ends were 4 bases for V and 10 bases for J; bases not matched to a gene: 10. The CDR3 is made up of 15 amino acids. Germline-derived CDR1 and CDR2 are LGHDT and YNNKEL (reference sequence). Here the CDR3 reads CASSPTSTLAGEQFF. Written as DNA, the CDR3 is TGTGCCAGCAGCCCAACATCGACACTAGCGGGGGAGCAGTTCTTC.

This clonotype was seen ten or more times. The chain is built from TRBV4-1 and TRBJ1-1; D is perhaps TRBD1 (5 bases). Germline values: CDR1 MGHRA, CDR2 YSYEKL. The CDR3 has 15 residues. V lost 1 base and J 11 bases, leaving 20 bases between the germline ends. As DNA, the CDR3 is TGCGCCAGCAGCCAAGGATTCGTGGCGACAGATTCGGCTTTCTTT. Translated: CASSQGFVATDSAFF.

V usage is TRBV5-1 and J usage is TRBJ2-5, with 10 positions matching TRBD2. The CDR3 has 15 amino acids. Germline CDR1 is SGHRS and CDR2 is YFSETQ. The J segment lost 5 bases and the V segment lost 5 bases, leaving 9 bases of the junction unmatched. In DNA, the CDR3 is TGCGCCAGCAGGGAAAGCGGGAGGGCCGAGGAGACCCAGTACTTC. Its protein is CASRESGRAEETQYF.

The V gene is TRBV18, the J gene TRBJ1-6; D is possibly TRBD1 (5 bases). The CDR3 covers 15 residues. The V gene lost 5 bases and the J gene lost 3 bases, with 11 bases spanning the gap. The germline V gene has CDR1 KGHSH and CDR2 LQKENI. CDR3 in amino acids: CASSGALHYNSPLHF. The CDR3 nucleotides read TGTGCCAGCTCAGGGGCGCTGCACTATAATTCACCCCTCCACTTT. Using reference TRBV18 and TRBJ1-6 for the parts outside the CDR3, the full variable domain is NAGVMQNPRHLVRRRGQEARLRCSPMKGHSHVYWYRQLPEEGLKFMVYLQKENIIDESGMPKERFSAEFPKEGPSILRIQQVVRGDSAAYFCASSGALHYNSPLHFGNGTRLTVT.